This T cell receptor (beta chain) was identified in a study of cytomegalovirus exposure and HLA in healthy donors. About the research overall: The approximately 670 first-cohort repertoires and the 95 to 150 validation repertoires shared the same platform, a later analysis reported.

Germline CDR1 and CDR2: SGHTA and FQGNSA. J gave up 4 bases and V 3 bases, and 6 bases lay outside the gene matches. The CDR3 is made up of 15 amino acids. The data were produced by immunoSEQ multiplex PCR, yet TCRdb's version contains in-frame clones alone and is incomplete. Here the sample spans about 110,000 clones, around nine tenths being singletons. The sequence came from a woman between 25 and 40 years old in good health and CMV-seropositive. Sequenced material: PBMCs. The chain uses TRBV7-2 and TRBJ2-5; 9 nucleotides match TRBD2. The CDR3: CASSLPSGIGETQYF. CDR3 nucleotide sequence: TGTGCCAGCAGCTTGCCTAGCGGGATCGGAGAGACCCAGTACTTC.